These 5 T cell receptor beta chains originate from one sample sequenced in a study of healthy donors' naive CD4 and CD8 T cells. TCR libraries were built from 500 to 550 ng of total RNA by linear amplification. MiXCR was run by TCRdb on the reads, yielding one entry per CDR3 protein. This table has approximately 200,000 distinct CDR3 sequences, about 74% appearing once. Sequenced material: naive CD4+ and CD8+ T cells sorted from blood, pooled from several donors. The source is a pool of human donors in good health; the sample pools cells from several healthy donors.

J is TRBJ1-1 and V is TRBV5-5; D remains unclear. Germline V gene sequence: CDR1 SGHKS, CDR2 YYEKEE (reference sequence). This CDR3 has 13 residues. V lost 1 base, J lost 4 bases, and 8 bases lay in between. DNA of the CDR3: TGTGCCAGCAGCTTGCCGGGGATCACTGAAGCTTTCTTT. This encodes CASSLPGITEAFF.

The V gene is TRBV6-1, the J gene TRBJ2-6, with 9 bases fitting TRBD1. J lost 2 bases, V lost 6 bases, and 5 bases had no gene match. CDR3 size: 16 residues. CDR1 is MNHNS and CDR2 is SASEGT in the germline V gene. The CDR3 reads CASRDRGSAGANVLTF. The CDR3 nucleotides read TGTGCCAGCAGGGACAGGGGATCAGCTGGGGCCAACGTCCTGACTTTC.

The chain uses TRBV29-1 and TRBJ1-3; D gene unclear. The V end was cut by 1 base, the J end by 0 bases, with 4 bases between. The CDR3 totals 13 residues. CDR1 and CDR2 from the germline V gene are SQVTM and ANQGSEA. This chain's CDR3 is CSVEGYSGNTIYF. Written as DNA, the CDR3 is TGCAGCGTTGAAGGCTACTCTGGAAACACCATATATTTT.

This clonotype was seen a few times. As DNA, the CDR3 is TGCAGCGTTGGCGATCCGGGGGCTGGATACGAGCAGTACTTC. It specifies CSVGDPGAGYEQYF. V is TRBV29-1 and J is TRBJ2-7; D assignment may be TRBD1 or TRBD2 (6 bases each). Germline CDR1 is SQVTM and CDR2 is ANQGSEA. The V gene lost 4 bases and the J gene lost 4 bases, with 17 bases spanning the gap. The CDR3 has 14 amino acids.

The chain uses TRBV29-1 and TRBJ2-1; D possibly corresponds to TRBD2 (5 bases). V was shortened by 3 bases and J by 3 bases, with 6 bases between the two germline ends. The CDR3 is made up of 12 amino acids. Germline-derived CDR1 and CDR2 are SQVTM and ANQGSEA. CDR3: CSVDRGYNEQFF. The CDR3 region has the DNA TGCAGCGTTGACCGGGGCTACAATGAGCAGTTCTTC.